This T cell receptor beta chain stems from a study of T cells in Graves' hyperthyroidism and ophthalmopathy. Patients between 18 and 65 years old had hyperthyroidism, newly diagnosed and lasting under 2 months. This clonotype was recorded only once. A much larger clone lies one base from this, so it may be a read error. Amplified TCR beta CDR3 regions came from RNA transcripts. In the first-round RT-PCR of the TCR CDR3, the HTBI primer set was used. One entry per CDR3 protein results from TCRdb running MiXCR on the multiplex PCR reads. The repertoire holds hundreds of thousands of distinct CDR3 sequences, 35% to 55% seen once, with 8.2% in the top ten. The sample consisted of peripheral blood or thyroid tissue (not recorded which). This receptor was obtained from a woman aged 18 to 35 with Graves' hyperthyroidism.

CDR3 sequence (DNA): TGTGCCACCAGCTCACGGACAGGGCCGCGCGAAAAACTGTTTTTT. It translates to CATSSRTGPREKLFF. J is TRBJ1-4 and V is TRBV15, with 8 bases aligning to TRBD1. The V and J ends lost 5 bases and 8 bases, in that order; junction bases with no gene match: 10. In germline, CDR1 is LNHNV, CDR2 YYDKDF (reference sequence). The CDR3 is 15 residues long.